This T cell receptor (beta chain) is drawn from a study of control samples from healthy donors and cancer patients. Assay used: immunoSEQ multiplex PCR; TCRdb lists only in-frame clones, some missing. Of some 130,000 clones listed, around 92% are singletons. The CDR3 loop spans 11 amino acids. Trimming shortened V by 6 bases and J by 8 bases, and 8 bases separated the two germline ends. CDR1 is MNHEY, CDR2 SVGAGI, per germline. V is TRBV6-5 and J is TRBJ2-1; D uncertain. The receptor was isolated from a woman in her fifties or sixties in good health. The sequencing input was blood. In DNA, the CDR3 is TGTGCCAGCAGGTTTGGAGATGAGCAGTTCTTC. Translating it yields CASRFGDEQFF.